The source of this T cell receptor beta chain is a study of blood T cell repertoires in COVID-19. Across the whole study: Samples representing acute and convalescent COVID-19 were sourced from the United States, Italy and Spain. PBMCs, B-cell-depleted T cells, or T cells provided the cDNA or gDNA that made up the material.

CDR1 and CDR2 from the germline V gene are SGHDT and YYEEEE. CDR3 length: 19 amino acids. The ends lost 4 bases at V and 8 bases at J; junction bases unmatched: 19. Original processing methods: By means of reference gene primer amplification, nucleated cell counts were estimated. Assay used: immunoSEQ multiplex PCR; TCRdb lists only in-frame clones, some missing. That table is the source of V, J and clone size, and D and trimming were worked out from the DNA. This table holds 150,000 to 200,000 clones, 70% to 90% found once. The chain couples TRBV5-6 to TRBJ2-1; TRBD1 matches at 12 bases. This clonotype was obtained from a man between 60 and 70 years old with active or convalescent COVID-19. Sample: peripheral blood. In DNA form, the CDR3 reads TGTGCCAGCAGCCCCACGGGACAGGGGGCGAAGAGAGCCGCGGATGAGCAGTTCTTC. This codes for CASSPTGQGAKRAADEQFF.